Given below is one T cell receptor (beta chain) in context. The antigen is undetermined. The ends were cut back, 10 bases at V and 9 bases at J, with 19 bases in the middle. Germline V gene lookup returns CDR1 SNHLY and CDR2 FYNNEI. The CDR3 sequence is 14 residues long. This sample was included in a study of cytomegalovirus exposure and HLA in healthy donors. Notes on the study in general: Among TCR beta chains, those listed as cytomegalovirus-associated numbered 164. Most TCR sequences were uncommon, yet certain public TCRs appeared in many donors. The classifier, whose performance was assessed in both the original and validation cohorts, reportedly diagnosed cytomegalovirus status with high specificity and sensitivity. First-cohort TCR clusters tended to co-occur in the 130 or so validation repertoires, a later analysis found.

Profiled with immunoSEQ multiplex PCR; TCRdb holds only in-frame clones, not every one. The sample lists fewer than 150,000 clones; 70% to 90% were seen once. The TCR originated in a woman younger than 35 in good health and CMV-seropositive. The material sequenced was PBMCs. The chain joins TRBV2 to TRBJ1-6; perhaps TRBD1 as D (6 bases). DNA of the CDR3: TGTGCCACCCGCGACAAGGCAGGGGTTTCACCCCTCCACTTT. Protein sequence: CATRDKAGVSPLHF.